The 2 T cell receptor beta chains below were found in one sample sequenced in a study of T cell changes during pregnancy in multiple sclerosis. Sequencing was performed with immunoSEQ multiplex PCR; in TCRdb, only in-frame clones are kept and a portion is missing. The table shows 30,000 to 40,000 clones, with about 92% occurring only once. The source material was CD4+ T cells from peripheral blood mononuclear cells, sampled in the third trimester of pregnancy. These receptors all stem from a female donor with multiple sclerosis, enrolled in a pregnancy study.

This chain joins TRBV7-9 and TRBJ2-2; 9 bases align to TRBD2. Trimming took 5 bases from V and 2 from J; bases not matched to a gene: 3. Germline assignment: CDR1 SEHNR and CDR2 FQNEAQ (reference sequence). CDR3 length: 15 amino acids. The CDR3 loop reads CASSLSGGNTGELFF. The CDR3 DNA reads TGTGCCAGCAGCCTTAGCGGGGGTAACACCGGGGAGCTGTTTTTT.

The gene calls are TRBV5-1 and TRBJ1-1; 7 positions agree with TRBD1. V trimming: 0 bases; J trimming: 0 bases; junction bases outside the gene matches: 2. This CDR3 is 15 amino acids long. Germline V gene sequence: CDR1 SGHRS, CDR2 YFSETQ. CDR3 sequence: CASSLVTGMNTEAFF. The CDR3 nucleotides read TGCGCCAGCAGCTTGGTGACAGGGATGAACACTGAAGCTTTCTTT.